A single sample is the source of the 27 T cell receptor beta chains below, sequenced in a study of CD8+CD57+ T cells in acquired aplastic anemia. Using genomic DNA as the template, TCR beta VDJ and CDR3 profiling was carried out. One entry per CDR3 protein results from TCRdb running MiXCR on the reads. The sample holds 150,000 to 200,000 distinct CDR3 sequences, roughly 48% seen once. Sequenced sample: sorted CD4+, CD8+, or CD8+CD57+ T cells (not recorded which) from PBMCs. These receptors all come from a human donor in good health.

This clonotype appeared a few times. Here the CDR3 reads CASSIGTGGKQYF. The CDR3 DNA reads TGTGCCAGTAGTATAGGAACGGGGGGCAAGCAGTACTTC. The V call is TRBV19, the J call TRBJ2-7; possibly TRBD2 for D (7 bases). The CDR3 has 13 amino acids. Germline CDR1 and CDR2: LNHDA and SQIVND (reference sequence). Trimming shortened V by 1 base and J by 8 bases, and 12 bases separated the two germline ends. Using reference TRBV19 and TRBJ2-7 for the parts outside the CDR3, the full variable domain is DGGITQSPKYLFRKEGQNVTLSCEQNLNHDAMYWYRQDPGQGLRLIYYSQIVNDFQKGDIAEGYSVSREKKESFPLTVTSAQKNPTAFYLCASSIGTGGKQYFGPGTRLTVT.

This clonotype occurred many times. This sequence joins TRBV6-4 and TRBJ1-6; maybe TRBD1 (6 bases). With 2 bases removed from V and 10 bases from J, the gap between germline ends came to 15 bases. Germline CDR1 is MRHNA and CDR2 is SNTAGT. CDR3 size: 15 residues. In nucleotides, the CDR3 is TGTGCCAGCAGTGACATCTGGGGGGGGCACTCACCCCTCCACTTT. Its protein is CASSDIWGGHSPLHF.

This clonotype showed up many times. This chain connects TRBV5-1 to TRBJ1-2; 7 positions agree with TRBD1. The CDR3 consists of 14 residues. V gave up 4 bases and J gave up 3 bases; unmatched junction bases: 6. The germline V gene encodes CDR1 SGHRS and CDR2 YFSETQ. DNA of the CDR3: TGCGCCAGCAGCCGGGAGGGGGCTGACTATGGCTACACCTTC. Protein product: CASSREGADYGYTF. The full variable domain, in which reference TRBV5-1 and TRBJ1-2 provide the parts outside the CDR3, is KAGVTQTPRYLIKTRGQQVTLSCSPISGHRSVSWYQQTPGQGLQFLFEYFSETQRNKGNFPGRFSGRQFSNSRSEMNVSTLELGDSALYLCASSREGADYGYTFGSGTRLTVV.

The table lists this clonotype with many counts. The CDR3 here is CASSWPTRRQNYNEQFF. CDR3 in DNA: TGTGCCAGCAGCTGGCCCACAAGACGGCAGAATTACAATGAGCAGTTCTTC. The chain links TRBV11-2 to TRBJ2-1; D is uncertain. The CDR3 contains 17 residues. V was trimmed by 4 bases and J by 4 bases, leaving 20 bases between them. CDR1 is SGHAT, CDR2 FQNNGV, per germline.

This chain links TRBV2 with TRBJ2-7; D is ambiguous. Germline V gene sequence: CDR1 SNHLY, CDR2 FYNNEI. V was shortened by 4 bases and J by 2 bases, with 12 bases between the two germline ends. There are 14 residues in the CDR3. The CDR3 coding sequence is TGTGCCAGCAGTGCTAGTTTAGCTGCCTACGAGCAGTACTTC. Amino acids: CASSASLAAYEQYF.

This clonotype occurred many times. V is TRBV7-9 and J is TRBJ2-4; 7 bases agree with TRBD1. CDR1 SEHNR and CDR2 FQNEAQ come from the germline V gene (reference sequence). The CDR3 has 15 amino acids. J was trimmed by 0 bases and V by 5 bases; bases with no gene match: 4. The CDR3 loop is CASSDAGGAKNIQYF. CDR3 nucleotide sequence: TGTGCCAGCAGCGACGCAGGGGGAGCCAAAAACATTCAGTACTTC.

Many counts were recorded for this clonotype. As DNA, the CDR3 is TGCGCCAGCAGGGGCGGGCACGGGAACAATGAGCAGTTCTTC. Residues: CASRGGHGNNEQFF. This chain joins TRBV5-1 and TRBJ2-1; possible D gene TRBD2, 5 bases. The V end lost 5 bases, the J end lost 5 bases, and 14 bases lay between the germline ends. Per germline, CDR1 SGHRS and CDR2 YFSETQ. This CDR3 is built from 14 residues.

CDR3 protein: CASSITLQSGGPLHF. DNA for the CDR3: TGTGCCAGTAGTATCACCCTCCAATCTGGAGGGCCCCTCCACTTT. The rearrangement links TRBV19 to TRBJ1-6; D call uncertain. V gave up 3 bases and J gave up 13 bases, with 19 bases separating them. The CDR3 covers 15 residues. From germline, CDR1 is LNHDA and CDR2 SQIVND (reference sequence).

This clonotype was counted many times. The chain couples TRBV12-3 or TRBV12-4 to TRBJ1-6; D remains unclear. The CDR3 extends over 14 amino acids. With 3 bases removed from V and 8 bases from J, the gap between germline ends came to 11 bases. CDR3 DNA: TGTGCCAGCAGTTTCTACGGGATGGATTCACCCCTCCACTTT. Its translation is CASSFYGMDSPLHF.

This clonotype was counted ten times or more. The rearrangement joins TRBV7-2 to TRBJ1-5, with 8 positions matching TRBD1. The trim removed 4 bases at V and 5 bases at J, leaving 1 base unmatched. This CDR3 is built from 13 residues. Looked up from germline, CDR1 is SGHTA and CDR2 is FQGNSA. In DNA form, the CDR3 reads TGTGCCAGCAGCTCACAGGGGGATCAGCCCCAGCATTTT. This gives the protein CASSSQGDQPQHF.

This clonotype was detected many times. The rearrangement links TRBV11-2 to TRBJ2-1; 10 nucleotides line up with TRBD2. The germline V gene has CDR1 SGHAT and CDR2 FQNNGV. V lost 5 bases to trimming and J lost 6 bases; unmatched junction nucleotides: 7. This CDR3 has 15 residues. This chain's CDR3 is CASSPVAGGPNEQFF. The CDR3 region has the DNA TGTGCCAGCAGCCCCGTAGCGGGAGGACCCAATGAGCAGTTCTTC.

This clonotype has a count of ten or more. J is TRBJ2-2 and V is TRBV20-1; 9 bases match TRBD1. The junction had 8 bases not matched to a gene; V was cut back by 0 bases and J by 3 bases. Germline-derived CDR1 and CDR2 are DFQATT and SNEGSKA (reference sequence). This CDR3 is 17 amino acids long. The CDR3 DNA reads as TGCAGTGCTAGAGAGAGGAACAGGGGGCTTGACACCGGGGAGCTGTTTTTT. Amino acid sequence: CSARERNRGLDTGELFF.

This clonotype was observed at least ten times. The rearrangement links TRBV5-5 to TRBJ1-3, with D unresolved. Trimming removed 0 bases at V and 0 bases at J, with 10 bases between. The CDR3 is made up of 16 amino acids. The germline CDR1 and CDR2 sequences are SGHKS and YYEKEE (reference sequence). CDR3 amino acids: CASSLDDNRSGNTIYF. The CDR3 DNA reads as TGTGCCAGCAGCTTGGATGACAACCGCTCTGGAAACACCATATATTTT.

The chain recombines TRBV6-1 with TRBJ2-7; TRBD2 agrees at 11 bases. Germline assignment: CDR1 MNHNS and CDR2 SASEGT. Trimming removed 5 bases from V and 3 bases from J; junction bases left unmatched: 6. The CDR3 totals 15 residues. In nucleotides, the CDR3 is TGTGCCAGCAGTAAGACCGGGACTAGCGGCTACGAGCAGTACTTC. Protein: CASSKTGTSGYEQYF.

The rearrangement uses TRBV19 and TRBJ1-2; D is possibly TRBD1 (6 bases). From germline, CDR1 is LNHDA and CDR2 SQIVND (reference sequence). There are 13 residues in the CDR3. V shed 6 bases and J shed 8 bases, with 16 bases lying between them. The CDR3 bases are TGTGCCAGTAGCCCAACAGGGTACGAAGGCTACACCTTC. Its protein is CASSPTGYEGYTF.

A remark on this clonotype: No conserved phenylalanine or tryptophan is present at the end of the CDR3, so a read error is the likely explanation. The DNA is left out, because the CDR3 cannot be placed on it with certainty; the CDR3 is given as TCRdb lists it. V usage is TRBV12-3 or TRBV12-4 and J usage is TRBJ1-6. From its first to its last residue, the CDR3 has 8 amino acids. The CDR3 reads CASSASTS.

The V and J genes are TRBV28 and TRBJ2-7; the D is unclear. Trimming cost V 1 base and J 5 bases, with 6 bases left between them. The CDR3 has 12 residues. Per the germline V gene, CDR1 is MDHEN and CDR2 is SYDVKM. The CDR3 sequence is CASSLLKNEQYF. The CDR3 DNA is TGTGCCAGCAGTTTATTGAAGAACGAGCAGTACTTC.

This clonotype was recorded at least ten times. The chain uses TRBV7-2 and TRBJ2-1; 10 bases agree with TRBD1. V shed 5 bases and J 4 bases; nucleotides not matched to a gene: 5. The CDR3 has 15 amino acids. Germline V gives CDR1 SGHTA, CDR2 FQGNSA. CDR3 DNA: TGTGCCAGCAGCCTCCGGGACAGGGGTTACAATGAGCAGTTCTTC. The encoded protein is CASSLRDRGYNEQFF. Filled out from reference TRBV7-2 and TRBJ2-1, the complete variable domain reads GAGVSQSPSNKVTEKGKDVELRCDPISGHTALYWYRQSLGQGLEFLIYFQGNSAPDKSGLPSDRFSAERTGGSVSTLTIQRTQQEDSAVYLCASSLRDRGYNEQFFGPGTRLTVL.

The V and J genes are TRBV20-1 and TRBJ1-2; D not certain. CDR1 and CDR2 from the germline V gene are DFQATT and SNEGSKA (reference sequence). The CDR3 is 12 amino acids. V was cut by 3 bases and J by 4 bases, with 9 bases left in between. CDR3 bases: TGCAGTGCTAGTCCGGACCTCTATGGCTACACCTTC. It encodes CSASPDLYGYTF.

This clonotype was recorded a few times. The V call is TRBV7-9, the J call TRBJ1-1; D gene ambiguous. There are 12 residues in the CDR3. V was shortened by 5 bases and J by 1 base, with 5 bases between the two germline ends. The germline CDR1 and CDR2 sequences are SEHNR and FQNEAQ (reference sequence). The CDR3 spells CASSPENTEAFF. CDR3 nucleotides: TGTGCCAGCAGCCCAGAGAACACTGAAGCTTTCTTT. Filled out from reference TRBV7-9 and TRBJ1-1, the complete variable domain reads DTGVSQNPRHKITKRGQNVTFRCDPISEHNRLYWYRQTLGQGPEFLTYFQNEAQLEKSRLLSDRFSAERPKGSFSTLEIQRTEQGDSAMYLCASSPENTEAFFGQGTRLTVV.

This clonotype was seen many times. The chain joins TRBV29-1 to TRBJ1-2; D remains ambiguous. The CDR3 totals 11 residues. Looked up from germline, CDR1 is SQVTM and CDR2 is ANQGSEA. The V end lost 7 bases, the J end lost 5 bases, and 11 bases lay between the germline ends. CDR3 bases: TGCAGCGCAGGAGCTGGGTATGGCTACACCTTC. Protein sequence: CSAGAGYGYTF.

This chain links TRBV24-1 with TRBJ2-1; a weak D match, TRBD2 (6 bases). CDR3 length: 15 residues. V was cut by 9 bases and J by 4 bases, with 18 bases left in between. Germline CDR1 reads KGHDR; CDR2 reads SFDVKD. The CDR3 bases are TGTGCCACCTTAGGGATAACAGGAGGGTACAATGAGCAGTTCTTC. This encodes CATLGITGGYNEQFF.

The chain couples TRBV11-1 to TRBJ2-3; 9 bases fit TRBD2. This CDR3 has 15 amino acids. CDR1 and CDR2 from the germline V gene are SGHAT and FQDESV (reference sequence). Germline trimming cut 3 bases from V and 4 bases from J; bases unmatched to any gene: 5. CDR3 sequence reads: CASSLRAGGPDTQYF. Written as DNA, the CDR3 is TGTGCCAGCAGCTTGCGAGCGGGGGGCCCAGATACGCAGTATTTT.

The J gene is TRBJ2-2, the V gene TRBV15; D not resolved. Trimming took off 4 bases at V and 6 bases at J, with 3 bases between the two ends. There are 11 residues in the CDR3. Germline V gene data show CDR1 as LNHNV and CDR2 as YYDKDF (reference sequence). CDR3 protein: CATSIPGELFF. The DNA for the CDR3 is TGTGCCACCAGCATCCCCGGGGAGCTGTTTTTT.

This clonotype showed up many times. The gene calls are TRBV14 and TRBJ2-7; weak D call: TRBD1 (5 bases). CDR3 length: 16 residues. V dropped 3 bases and J dropped 5 bases, with 20 bases sitting between them. Per the germline V gene, CDR1 is SGHDN and CDR2 is FVKESK. For the CDR3, the DNA is TGTGCCAGCAGCCAGATCCCTGTGACAGCCTCGGACGAGCAGTACTTC. This codes for CASSQIPVTASDEQYF.

This clonotype showed up just a few times. The chain has TRBV2 and TRBJ2-5, with a tentative D call TRBD2 (6 bases). V was cut by 6 bases and J by 5 bases, with 13 bases left in between. There are 13 residues in the CDR3. CDR1 SNHLY and CDR2 FYNNEI come from the germline V gene. DNA for the CDR3: TGTGCCAGCAGATCGGGGGTCGCGGAGACCCAGTACTTC. Translating gives CASRSGVAETQYF.

This clonotype has a count of ten or more. The chain is built from TRBV19 and TRBJ1-1, with D uncertain. The length of the CDR3 is 14 residues. Trimming pared 6 bases from V and 0 bases from J, leaving 11 bases between. Germline lookup yields CDR1 LNHDA and CDR2 SQIVND (reference sequence). The CDR3: CASRRELMNTEAFF. CDR3 DNA sequence: TGTGCCAGTAGAAGGGAGCTTATGAACACTGAAGCTTTCTTT.